The next 13 T cell receptor beta chains were all read from a single sample in a study of T cells in Graves' hyperthyroidism and ophthalmopathy. RNA transcripts yielded amplified TCR beta CDR3 regions. First-round RT-PCR of the TCR CDR3 relied on the HTBI primer set. From the multiplex PCR reads, TCRdb called clonotypes with MiXCR, one entry per CDR3 protein. The data show about 690,000 distinct CDR3 sequences, roughly 17% seen once. The sequencing input was blood. The receptors here all came from a man aged 45-65 years with Graves' hyperthyroidism.

Note on this clonotype: Its ends do not fully match the called genes, so a read error is possible. The V gene is TRBV6-2 or TRBV6-3, the J gene TRBJ1-1, with a possible D match to TRBD1 (5 bases). The CDR3 runs to 14 residues. Looked up from germline, CDR1 is MNHEY and CDR2 is SVGEGT. CDR3 sequence (DNA): TGTTCCAGCAGTTACAGAGGGACCTACACTGAAGCTTTCTTT. As protein: CSSSYRGTYTEAFF.

This clonotype was counted at least ten times. This chain connects TRBV28 to TRBJ1-2; 8 bases fit TRBD1. V gave up 4 bases and J gave up 8 bases; unmatched junction bases: 6. The CDR3 totals 13 residues. Germline values: CDR1 MDHEN, CDR2 SYDVKM. CDR3 in DNA: TGTGCCAGCAGTTCCCGGACAGGGACGGGCTACACCTTC. It encodes CASSSRTGTGYTF.

The J gene is TRBJ2-1, the V gene TRBV10-1; TRBD2 matches at 8 bases. CDR1 is WNHNN and CDR2 is SYGVQD in the germline V gene (reference sequence). This CDR3 has 20 amino acids. With 0 bases clipped from V and 5 bases from J, the junction kept 18 bases outside the gene matches. CDR3 region: CASSESTVPLLAGLHNEQFF. The CDR3 DNA follows: TGCGCCAGCAGTGAGTCGACTGTTCCCCTCCTAGCGGGCCTTCACAATGAGCAGTTCTTC.

The chain is built from TRBV5-1 and TRBJ2-6; D possibly matches TRBD1 or TRBD2 (5 bases each). Germline values: CDR1 SGHRS, CDR2 YFSETQ. Trimming left V 4 bases short and J 0 bases short, with 14 bases between. CDR3 length equals 17 residues. CDR3 loop: CASSPGRNYSGANVLTF. CDR3 sequence (DNA): TGCGCCAGCAGCCCGGGACGGAACTACTCTGGGGCCAACGTCCTGACTTTC.

This clonotype has at least ten counts. The chain couples TRBV12-3 or TRBV12-4 to TRBJ2-7; TRBD2 might be the D (5 bases). CDR3 length equals 15 residues. Trimming left V 5 bases short and J 2 bases short, with 16 bases between. The CDR3 protein is CASSPKVEGAYEQYF. In nucleotides, the CDR3 is TGTGCCAGCAGTCCGAAAGTAGAGGGAGCCTACGAGCAGTACTTC.

This clonotype came up many times. This chain links TRBV19 with TRBJ2-7; 11 bases fit TRBD1. The V and J ends lost 10 bases and 6 bases, in that order; junction bases with no gene match: 8. CDR1 and CDR2 (germline): LNHDA, SQIVND (reference sequence). CDR3 length equals 13 residues. In nucleotides, the CDR3 is TGTGCCACCCGGGGACAGGGGGATCGCGAGCAGTACTTC. It encodes CATRGQGDREQYF. Complete variable domain (other parts from reference TRBV19 and TRBJ2-7): DGGITQSPKYLFRKEGQNVTLSCEQNLNHDAMYWYRQDPGQGLRLIYYSQIVNDFQKGDIAEGYSVSREKKESFPLTVTSAQKNPTAFYLCATRGQGDREQYFGPGTRLTVT.

This clonotype was seen at least ten times. The V call is TRBV27, the J call TRBJ2-3, with 9 nucleotides matching TRBD2. The CDR3 sequence is 15 residues long. V shed 1 base, J shed 5 bases, and the junction held 4 bases outside the gene matches. CDR1 is MNHEY, CDR2 SMNVEV, per germline (reference sequence). CDR3 region: CASSLFSGRGDTQYF. The CDR3, as DNA: TGTGCCAGCAGTTTATTTAGCGGGAGAGGAGATACGCAGTATTTT.

The V call is TRBV25-1, the J call TRBJ2-5; D possibly matches TRBD1 or TRBD2 (5 bases each). This CDR3 comprises 12 residues. Germline CDR1 reads MGHDK; CDR2 reads SYGVNS. Trimming removed 6 bases at V and 6 bases at J, with 11 bases between. The CDR3 sequence is CASRGDRKTQYF. The CDR3 bases are TGTGCCAGCAGGGGGGATCGAAAGACCCAGTACTTC. The full variable domain, with the rest looked up from reference TRBV25-1 and TRBJ2-5, is EADIYQTPRYLVIGTGKKITLECSQTMGHDKMYWYQQDPGMELHLIHYSYGVNSTEKGDLSSESTVSRIRTEHFPLTLESARPSHTSQYLCASRGDRKTQYFGPGTRLLVL.

This clonotype was recorded once. The chain links TRBV10-1 to TRBJ2-3, with TRBD2 matching over 8 bases. The CDR3 loop spans 14 amino acids. Germline V gene sequence: CDR1 WNHNN, CDR2 SYGVQD (reference sequence). Unmatched junction bases numbered 6, after V lost 5 bases and J lost 5 bases. The CDR3 bases are TGCGCCAGCAGTATATCCCTAGCGGGAGATACGCAGTATTTT. It translates to CASSISLAGDTQYF.

The chain recombines TRBV28 with TRBJ2-4, with 8 bases identical to TRBD2. Trimming cost V 6 bases and J 3 bases; bases outside gene matches: 10. The CDR3 contains 16 residues. CDR1 is MDHEN, CDR2 SYDVKM, per germline. CDR3 nucleotide sequence: TGTGCCAGCAGCCAGGAGATAGCGGGATACAAAAACATTCAGTACTTC. The encoded protein is CASSQEIAGYKNIQYF.

With respect to this clonotype: This could be a read error, since a much larger clone is one nucleotide away. The chain employs TRBV6-2 or TRBV6-3 and TRBJ2-1, with a weak D call TRBD2 (6 bases). V was shortened by 1 base and J by 0 bases, with 7 bases between the two germline ends. There are 15 residues in the CDR3. Germline V lookup: CDR1 MNHEY, CDR2 SVGEGT. The CDR3 loop is CASSYLGGSYNEQFF. The CDR3 region has the DNA TGTGCCAGCAGTTACTTGGGGGGCTCCTACAATGAGCAGTTCTTC.

Ten or more counts support this clonotype. This chain connects TRBV28 to TRBJ1-6; D not resolved. V lost 7 bases and J 9 bases, leaving 13 bases between the germline ends. Germline assignment: CDR1 MDHEN and CDR2 SYDVKM. The CDR3 has 13 residues. The CDR3 sequence: CASTDRVSSPLHF. In nucleotides, the CDR3 is TGTGCCAGCACGGATCGGGTTAGTTCACCCCTCCACTTT.

This clonotype was observed many times. V usage is TRBV7-6 and J usage is TRBJ2-3; 8 bases are shared with TRBD2. Per the germline V gene, CDR1 is SGHVS and CDR2 is FNYEAQ. The CDR3 has 18 residues. The trim removed 1 base at V and 7 bases at J, leaving 16 bases unmatched. CDR3 sequence: CASSLGAALAGTAYTQYF. Written as DNA, the CDR3 is TGTGCCAGCAGCTTAGGGGCAGCCCTAGCGGGCACAGCTTATACGCAGTATTTT.